The 11 T cell receptor beta chains below all came from one sample that was sequenced in a study of blood T cell repertoires in COVID-19. Data came from immunoSEQ multiplex PCR; TCRdb stores just in-frame clones and leaves some out. Of around 67,000 clones in the sample, approximately 78% were seen once. The sample was peripheral blood. The receptors come from a human donor in a cohort sampled during active COVID-19.

The chain couples TRBV20-1 to TRBJ2-5; 16 bases map to TRBD2. The CDR3 length is 19 residues. Looked up from germline, CDR1 is DFQATT and CDR2 is SNEGSKA (reference sequence). J gave up 5 bases and V 3 bases, and 15 bases lay outside the gene matches. The CDR3 spells CSASGNPGLAGGNEETQYF. The CDR3, as DNA: TGCAGTGCTAGTGGGAATCCGGGACTAGCGGGAGGGAACGAGGAGACCCAGTACTTC.

This sequence joins TRBV4-1 and TRBJ2-1; no clear D gene. Trimming left V 0 bases short and J 2 bases short, with 5 bases between. The germline V gene has CDR1 MGHRA and CDR2 YSYEKL. The CDR3 consists of 14 residues. This CDR3 is CASSQDGAYNEQFF. DNA of the CDR3: TGCGCCAGCAGCCAAGACGGAGCCTACAATGAGCAGTTCTTC.

The chain carries TRBV6-5 and TRBJ2-2; D may be TRBD1 (5 bases). Germline CDR1 reads MNHEY; CDR2 reads SVGAGI. The CDR3 totals 13 residues. V lost 7 bases and J lost 7, with 13 bases in between. CDR3 sequence: CASTGIMDGELFF. The CDR3 coding sequence is TGTGCCAGCACAGGGATCATGGACGGGGAGCTGTTTTTT.

V is TRBV18 and J is TRBJ1-1, with TRBD1 matching 9 bases. With 6 bases clipped from V and 3 bases from J, the junction kept 11 bases outside the gene matches. The V gene's germline CDR1 is KGHSH and CDR2 LQKENI. This CDR3 is built from 16 residues. DNA for the CDR3: TGTGCCAGCTCCCCGGGACAGGGAAGGAGCCACACTGAAGCTTTCTTT. Its protein is CASSPGQGRSHTEAFF.

The chain joins TRBV30 to TRBJ2-1; 8 nucleotides agree with TRBD1. The CDR3 covers 13 residues. V gave up 1 base and J gave up 9 bases; unmatched junction bases: 5. Germline V lookup: CDR1 GTSNPN, CDR2 SVGIG (reference sequence). CDR3 protein: CAWSGQGNSEQFF. CDR3 sequence (DNA): TGTGCCTGGAGTGGACAGGGGAATAGTGAGCAGTTCTTC.

The chain recombines TRBV4-1 with TRBJ2-7; 11 bases line up with TRBD1. From germline, CDR1 is MGHRA and CDR2 YSYEKL. This CDR3 is built from 14 residues. Trimming at V came to 4 bases and at J to 5 bases, leaving 4 bases not matched to a gene. The CDR3 sequence is CASSLGTGGNEQYF. CDR3 DNA sequence: TGCGCCAGCAGCCTCGGGACAGGGGGTAACGAGCAGTACTTC.

Here the CDR3 reads CASSFGGALASYEQYF. CDR3 nucleotide sequence: TGTGCCAGCAGTTTCGGAGGGGCCCTAGCCTCCTACGAGCAGTACTTC. This chain joins TRBV27 and TRBJ2-7; D is perhaps TRBD2 (6 bases). This CDR3 has 16 residues. Trimming left V 3 bases short and J 0 bases short, with 15 bases between. Germline V gives CDR1 MNHEY, CDR2 SMNVEV (reference sequence).

The sample holds a few counts of this clone. The V gene is TRBV6-1, the J gene TRBJ1-2; no clear D gene. CDR3 size: 13 residues. V was shortened by 1 base and J by 4 bases, with 7 bases between the two germline ends. Germline assignment: CDR1 MNHNS and CDR2 SASEGT. The CDR3 reads CASSEVRAYGYTF. CDR3 DNA sequence: TGTGCCAGCAGTGAAGTGAGAGCCTATGGCTACACCTTC.

The rearrangement joins TRBV7-8 to TRBJ2-3; D may be TRBD2 (6 bases). The CDR3 contains 17 residues. The V end lost 7 bases, the J end lost 2 bases, and 22 bases lay between the germline ends. Germline V gene lookup returns CDR1 SGHVS and CDR2 FQNEAQ. The CDR3 loop reads CASKRGAGPLTTDTQYF. CDR3 in DNA: TGTGCCAGCAAGAGGGGAGCGGGTCCCCTCACCACAGATACGCAGTATTTT.

The chain uses TRBV4-3 and TRBJ2-3; perhaps TRBD1 as D (7 bases). The CDR3 loop spans 16 amino acids. In germline, CDR1 is LGHNA, CDR2 YSLEER. V lost 0 bases, J lost 0 bases, and 10 bases lay in between. The CDR3 loop is CASSQDQGGSTDTQYF. Here the CDR3 DNA reads TGCGCCAGCAGCCAAGATCAGGGGGGTAGCACAGATACGCAGTATTTT.

This chain joins TRBV5-5 and TRBJ2-7, with TRBD1 matching 10 bases. CDR3 length: 15 residues. Losses at the gene ends were 4 bases for V and 2 bases for J; bases not matched to a gene: 6. The germline V gene encodes CDR1 SGHKS and CDR2 YYEKEE (reference sequence). This chain's CDR3 is CASSRPGQGTYEQYF. In DNA form, the CDR3 reads TGTGCCAGCAGCCGACCGGGACAGGGGACCTACGAGCAGTACTTC.